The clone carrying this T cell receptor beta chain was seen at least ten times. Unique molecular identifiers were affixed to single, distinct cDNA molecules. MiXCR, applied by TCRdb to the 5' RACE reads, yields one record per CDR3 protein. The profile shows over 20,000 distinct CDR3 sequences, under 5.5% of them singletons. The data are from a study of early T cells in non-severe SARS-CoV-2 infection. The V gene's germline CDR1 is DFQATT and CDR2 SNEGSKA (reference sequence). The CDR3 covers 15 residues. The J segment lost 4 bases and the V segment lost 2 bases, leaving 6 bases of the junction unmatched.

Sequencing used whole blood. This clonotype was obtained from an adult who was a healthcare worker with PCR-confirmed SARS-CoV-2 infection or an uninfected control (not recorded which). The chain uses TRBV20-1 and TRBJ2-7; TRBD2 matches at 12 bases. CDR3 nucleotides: TGCAGTGCTAGACTGACTAGCGGGAGTTGGTACGAGCAGTACTTC. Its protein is CSARLTSGSWYEQYF.